The 26 T cell receptor beta chains given below trace back to one sample, sequenced in a study of blood T cell repertoires in COVID-19. The protocol was immunoSEQ multiplex PCR, while the TCRdb copy is restricted to in-frame clones and leaves out a portion. The table includes roughly 260,000 clones, around 82% detected once. The sample comprised peripheral blood. All receptors come from a woman between 65 and 79 years old with acute or convalescent COVID-19.

This chain uses TRBV5-5 with TRBJ2-3; 8 nucleotides line up with TRBD1. The CDR3 sequence is 14 residues long. Germline V CDR1 and CDR2: SGHKS, YYEKEE (reference sequence). The trim removed 3 bases at V and 2 bases at J, leaving 2 bases unmatched. The CDR3 reads CASSWDRPTDTQYF. CDR3 coding DNA: TGTGCCAGCAGCTGGGACAGGCCCACAGATACGCAGTATTTT.

This chain connects TRBV3-1 (or the pseudogene TRBV3-2) to TRBJ1-2; D call uncertain. Per the germline V gene, CDR1 is LGHDT and CDR2 is YNNKEL (reference sequence). V lost 0 bases to trimming and J lost 2 bases, with 7 bases between them. The length of the CDR3 is 14 residues. CDR3 DNA sequence: TGTGCCAGCAGCCAAGAGTCGGGAAACTATGGCTACACCTTC. Translation gives CASSQESGNYGYTF.

The rearrangement uses TRBV2 and TRBJ1-2; D perhaps matches TRBD1 (5 bases). The CDR3 loop spans 14 amino acids. Trimming removed 4 bases from V and 7 bases from J, with 16 bases in between. Per the germline V gene, CDR1 is SNHLY and CDR2 is FYNNEI. Here the CDR3 DNA reads TGTGCCAGCAGTGTCTCCCAGGTTAGGGGTGGCTACACCTTC. Translation gives CASSVSQVRGGYTF.

In the case of this clone: No DNA is shown, since the ends of the CDR3 on it are uncertain; the CDR3 is the one TCRdb lists. This chain connects TRBV21-1 to TRBJ1-3. TRBV21-1 represents a pseudogene. Inclusive of both ends, the CDR3 amounts to 15 amino acids. CDR3 sequence reads: CASSKVVGGGNTIYF.

J is TRBJ2-7 and V is TRBV6-5; 7 bases are shared with TRBD1. There are 14 residues in the CDR3. The germline V gene encodes CDR1 MNHEY and CDR2 SVGAGI. The ends lost 6 bases at V and 3 bases at J; junction bases unmatched: 8. The CDR3 DNA reads as TGTGCCAGCAGCCAGTACAGGGGCCACTACGAGCAGTACTTC. As protein: CASSQYRGHYEQYF.

This chain joins TRBV11-3 and TRBJ2-2, with TRBD1 identical over 8 bases. Trimming cost V 6 bases and J 1 base; bases outside gene matches: 4. This CDR3 has 15 residues. Germline CDR1 reads SGHNT; CDR2 reads YENEEA. The chain's CDR3 is CASRPGTGNTGELFF. CDR3 coding DNA: TGTGCCAGCAGACCCGGGACAGGGAACACCGGGGAGCTGTTTTTT.

This clone appeared a single time. This sequence joins TRBV12-3 or TRBV12-4 and TRBJ2-3; 8 nucleotides line up with TRBD2. Trimming cost V 10 bases and J 1 base; bases outside gene matches: 4. The CDR3 length is 13 residues. For the CDR3, the DNA is TGTGCCACCTCGGGGGGGGGCACAGATACGCAGTATTTT. Translated: CATSGGGTDTQYF.

The V gene is TRBV7-9, the J gene TRBJ2-5; 8 bases map to TRBD2. This CDR3 is built from 15 residues. Germline V gives CDR1 SEHNR, CDR2 FQNEAQ (reference sequence). The V and J ends lost 5 bases and 1 base, in that order; junction bases with no gene match: 6. The DNA for the CDR3 is TGTGCCAGCAGCCCATTTAGCGGGGTCCAAGAGACCCAGTACTTC. Residues: CASSPFSGVQETQYF.

This clone was found a few times. The chain is built from TRBV29-1 and TRBJ1-3; no reliable D call. Germline loops: CDR1 SQVTM, CDR2 ANQGSEA. V was clipped by 5 bases and J by 0 bases, with 8 bases between them. The CDR3 extends over 13 amino acids. DNA of the CDR3: TGCAGCGTTCCTAATAGCTCTGGAAACACCATATATTTT. Translated, it gives CSVPNSSGNTIYF.

The chain is built from TRBV6-5 and TRBJ1-1; 7 positions match TRBD1. The CDR3 has 14 residues. J lost 1 base, V lost 7 bases, and 6 bases had no gene match. The germline gives CDR1 MNHEY, CDR2 SVGAGI. The CDR3 DNA reads TGTGCCAGCACCGAGGGACAGCCGAACACTGAAGCTTTCTTT. Amino acids: CASTEGQPNTEAFF.

V gene TRBV5-1 combines with J gene TRBJ1-2; the D is unclear. Trimming shortened V by 2 bases and J by 4 bases, and 12 bases separated the two germline ends. Germline CDR1 SGHRS, CDR2 YFSETQ. This CDR3 is built from 14 residues. As DNA, the CDR3 is TGCGCCAGCAGCTTAGAGGGCGCGGGCTATGGCTACACCTTC. This translates into CASSLEGAGYGYTF.

The chain carries TRBV5-4 and TRBJ2-2; possibly TRBD1 for D (5 bases). This CDR3 is 14 amino acids long. Germline loops: CDR1 SGHNT, CDR2 YYREEE (reference sequence). V was pared by 4 bases and J by 4 bases, with 11 bases between. The CDR3 sequence is CASSPQGFTGELFF. CDR3 nucleotide sequence: TGTGCCAGCAGCCCCCAGGGTTTCACCGGGGAGCTGTTTTTT.

Only a few counts were recorded for this clone. The J gene is TRBJ1-5, the V gene TRBV3-1 (or the pseudogene TRBV3-2); D is uncertain. The CDR3 extends over 14 amino acids. V shed 2 bases and J shed 4 bases, with 9 bases lying between them. Per the germline V gene, CDR1 is LGHDT and CDR2 is YNNKEL (reference sequence). CDR3 bases: TGTGCCAGCAGCCAATCCGAGCAAAATCAGCCCCAGCATTTT. Amino acid sequence: CASSQSEQNQPQHF.

The chain joins TRBV2 to TRBJ1-1, with D hard to call. The CDR3 contains 13 residues. V lost 3 bases to trimming and J lost 5 bases, with 10 bases between them. Per germline, CDR1 SNHLY and CDR2 FYNNEI. The CDR3 DNA reads as TGTGCCAGCAGTGACGGAGGGATGACTGAAGCTTTCTTT. Encoded protein: CASSDGGMTEAFF.

This clone was seen a handful of times. The chain joins TRBV6-2 or TRBV6-3 to TRBJ2-7, with 7 positions matching TRBD1. The CDR3 totals 15 residues. V lost 0 bases, J lost 3 bases, and 5 bases stayed unmatched. Germline assignment: CDR1 MNHEY and CDR2 SVGEGT. The CDR3 sequence is CASSYSTGAGYEQYF. CDR3 DNA sequence: TGTGCCAGCAGTTACTCTACAGGGGCAGGCTACGAGCAGTACTTC.

This chain uses TRBV4-1 with TRBJ1-2; no clear D gene. Germline lookup yields CDR1 MGHRA and CDR2 YSYEKL. This CDR3 region has 14 residues. Trimming shortened V by 0 bases and J by 4 bases, and 9 bases separated the two germline ends. Written as DNA, the CDR3 is TGCGCCAGCAGCCAAGATCGACTACGCTATGGCTACACCTTC. Its protein product is CASSQDRLRYGYTF.

The gene calls are TRBV29-1 and TRBJ1-2, with D perhaps TRBD1 (5 bases). The CDR3 sequence is 12 residues long. Trimming left V 4 bases short and J 7 bases short, with 13 bases between. Germline V CDR1 and CDR2: SQVTM, ANQGSEA. Here the CDR3 DNA reads TGCAGCGTTGTAAGGGGATGGAGTGGCTACACCTTC. Residues: CSVVRGWSGYTF. The full variable domain, in which reference TRBV29-1 and TRBJ1-2 provide the parts outside the CDR3, is SAVISQKPSRDICQRGTSLTIQCQVDSQVTMMFWYRQQPGQSLTLIATANQGSEATYESGFVIDKFPISRPNLTFSTLTVSNMSPEDSSIYLCSVVRGWSGYTFGSGTRLTVV.

This clone was recorded only once. V is TRBV28 and J is TRBJ1-1; perhaps TRBD1 as D (6 bases). V shed 2 bases and J shed 9 bases, with 10 bases lying between them. This CDR3 is 12 amino acids long. Germline V CDR1 and CDR2: MDHEN, SYDVKM. CDR3 sequence reads: CASSLRGQKAFF. The CDR3 DNA follows: TGTGCCAGCAGTTTACGTGGACAGAAAGCTTTCTTT.

On this clone: The same CDR3 can be traced to other DNA sequences in this sample. The chain has TRBV28 and TRBJ1-5; TRBD1 is a possible D gene (5 bases). Between the trimmed V and J ends, which lost 3 bases and 3 bases, there was a span of 12 bases. This CDR3 has 15 amino acids. CDR1 and CDR2 (germline): MDHEN, SYDVKM. The CDR3 bases are TGTGCCAGCAGTTTGGCGGGGGGTTCCAATCAGCCCCAGCATTTT. This encodes CASSLAGGSNQPQHF.

The chain carries TRBV7-2 and TRBJ1-5, with 9 positions matching TRBD1. The CDR3 totals 19 residues. Germline assignment: CDR1 SGHTA and CDR2 FQGNSA. The V segment lost 3 bases and the J segment 0 bases; nucleotides outside the gene matches: 12. CDR3 protein: CASSFSPGQGPGSNQPQHF. CDR3 nucleotide sequence: TGTGCCAGCAGCTTCTCCCCGGGACAGGGTCCAGGTAGCAATCAGCCCCAGCATTTT. Combining the CDR3 with reference TRBV7-2 and TRBJ1-5 gives the whole variable domain GAGVSQSPSNKVTEKGKDVELRCDPISGHTALYWYRQSLGQGLEFLIYFQGNSAPDKSGLPSDRFSAERTGGSVSTLTIQRTQQEDSAVYLCASSFSPGQGPGSNQPQHFGDGTRLSIL.

V is TRBV10-3 and J is TRBJ2-3; 9 nucleotides match TRBD1. The CDR3 covers 14 residues. CDR1 is ENHRY, CDR2 SYGVKD, per germline. V shed 6 bases and J 4 bases; nucleotides not matched to a gene: 5. DNA for the CDR3: TGTGCCATCAGGGACAGGGGTGTTTCAGATACGCAGTATTTT. Its translation: CAIRDRGVSDTQYF.

This clone was found once. The genes are TRBV4-3 and TRBJ1-5; no clear D. The CDR3 spans 15 residues. The germline V and J ends were trimmed by 0 bases and 7 bases, with 13 bases remaining between them. Germline V gives CDR1 LGHNA, CDR2 YSLEER. DNA for the CDR3: TGCGCCAGCAGCCAAGAAGGCACTAGTAGGCAGCCCCAGCATTTT. Translated, it gives CASSQEGTSRQPQHF.

The rearrangement links TRBV15 to TRBJ2-6; possible D gene TRBD2, 5 bases. The CDR3 length is 16 residues. Deletions cut 3 bases from V and 1 base from J, with 10 bases between. The germline CDR1 and CDR2 sequences are LNHNV and YYDKDF (reference sequence). The CDR3 is CATSSGIASGANVLTF. The CDR3 DNA follows: TGTGCCACCAGCAGTGGGATAGCGTCTGGGGCCAACGTCCTGACTTTC.

The chain has TRBV28 and TRBJ1-2; TRBD1 agrees at 8 bases. The V and J ends lost 5 bases and 6 bases, in that order; junction bases with no gene match: 5. The V gene's germline CDR1 is MDHEN and CDR2 SYDVKM. CDR3 size: 13 residues. The CDR3 region is CASSQTGVNGYTF. The CDR3 DNA is TGTGCCAGCAGTCAGACAGGGGTTAATGGCTACACCTTC.

In its sample, this clone was seen a few times. The chain combines TRBV11-2 with TRBJ2-2, with D unresolved. The V gene's germline CDR1 is SGHAT and CDR2 FQNNGV. This CDR3 has 15 residues. Trimming pared 1 base from V and 3 bases from J, leaving 9 bases between. The chain's CDR3 is CASSLALGDTGELFF. The CDR3 DNA reads as TGTGCCAGCAGCTTAGCGTTAGGAGACACCGGGGAGCTGTTTTTT.

The gene calls are TRBV11-2 and TRBJ2-1; TRBD2 matches 10 bases. J lost 7 bases, V lost 1 base, and 7 bases had no gene match. Germline V gene data show CDR1 as SGHAT and CDR2 as FQNNGV. The CDR3 has 16 residues. CDR3 nucleotides: TGTGCCAGCAGCTTAGGCCCAGCGGGGGGGCAAAATGAGCAGTTCTTC. Its translation: CASSLGPAGGQNEQFF.